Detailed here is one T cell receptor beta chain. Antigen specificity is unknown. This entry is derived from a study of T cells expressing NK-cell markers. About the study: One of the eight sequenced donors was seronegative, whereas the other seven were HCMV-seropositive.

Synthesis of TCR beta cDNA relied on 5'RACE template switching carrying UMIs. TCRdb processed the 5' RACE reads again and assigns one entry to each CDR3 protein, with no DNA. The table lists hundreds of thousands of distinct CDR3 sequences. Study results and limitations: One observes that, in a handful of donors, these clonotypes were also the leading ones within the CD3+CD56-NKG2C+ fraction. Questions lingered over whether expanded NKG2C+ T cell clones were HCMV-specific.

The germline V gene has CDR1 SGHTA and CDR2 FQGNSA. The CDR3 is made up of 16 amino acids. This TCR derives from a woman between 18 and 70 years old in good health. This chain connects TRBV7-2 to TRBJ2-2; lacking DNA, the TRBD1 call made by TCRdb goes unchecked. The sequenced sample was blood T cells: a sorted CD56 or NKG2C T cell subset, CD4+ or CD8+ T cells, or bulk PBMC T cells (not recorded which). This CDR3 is CASSLYTGVNTGELFF.